This T cell receptor beta chain was sequenced in a study of CDR3 diversity in severe acne. This CDR3 comprises 17 residues. CDR1 is WNHNN and CDR2 is SYGVQD in the germline V gene (reference sequence). V was clipped by 4 bases and J by 0 bases, with 13 bases between them. TCRdb itself ran the PCR reads through MiXCR, one entry per CDR3 protein. The sample has over 85,000 distinct CDR3 sequences; 45% to 60% are singletons. The J gene is TRBJ2-6, the V gene TRBV10-1; possible D gene TRBD1, 5 bases. The TCR originated in a male donor with acne. The sample comprised blood. The CDR3 loop reads CASSGPLGHSGANVLTF. CDR3 sequence (DNA): TGCGCCAGCAGTGGCCCCCTCGGACACTCTGGGGCCAACGTCCTGACTTTC.